This TCR beta chain emerged from a study of early T cells in non-severe SARS-CoV-2 infection. Background on the study: With bulk RNA from unsorted whole blood as input, sequencing yielded unpaired chains.

As part of library construction, unique molecular identifiers were attached to individual cDNA molecules. MiXCR, applied by TCRdb to the 5' RACE reads, yields one record per CDR3 protein. Here the sample spans about 44,000 distinct CDR3 sequences, 23% being singletons. With 4 bases removed from V and 5 bases from J, the gap between germline ends came to 13 bases. CDR3 length: 13 residues. Germline CDR1 is SQVTM and CDR2 is ANQGSEA. Remarks on this clonotype: The antigen remains undetermined.

General study points: Database matching using VDJdb favored anti-spike CD8 responses, with private and CD4 specificities left missing.

The sequence came from an adult who was a healthcare worker with PCR-confirmed SARS-CoV-2 infection or an uninfected control (not recorded which). Sample: whole blood, taken at baseline. The J gene is TRBJ2-3, the V gene TRBV29-1; TRBD1 is a possible D gene (6 bases). DNA for the CDR3: TGCAGCGTTGGACAGGTAGTCAGAGATACGCAGTATTTT. Its translation: CSVGQVVRDTQYF.